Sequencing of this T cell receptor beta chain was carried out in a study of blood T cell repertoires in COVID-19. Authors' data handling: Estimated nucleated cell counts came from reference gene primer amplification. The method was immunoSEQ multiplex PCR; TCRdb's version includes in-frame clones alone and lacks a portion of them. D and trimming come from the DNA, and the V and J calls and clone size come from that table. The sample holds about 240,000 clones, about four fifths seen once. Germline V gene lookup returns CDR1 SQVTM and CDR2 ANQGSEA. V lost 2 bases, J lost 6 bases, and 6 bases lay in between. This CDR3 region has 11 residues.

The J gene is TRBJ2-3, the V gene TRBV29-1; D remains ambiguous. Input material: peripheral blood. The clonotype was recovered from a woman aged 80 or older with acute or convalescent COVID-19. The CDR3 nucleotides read TGCAGCGTTGAATTCCGGGATACGCAGTATTTT. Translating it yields CSVEFRDTQYF.